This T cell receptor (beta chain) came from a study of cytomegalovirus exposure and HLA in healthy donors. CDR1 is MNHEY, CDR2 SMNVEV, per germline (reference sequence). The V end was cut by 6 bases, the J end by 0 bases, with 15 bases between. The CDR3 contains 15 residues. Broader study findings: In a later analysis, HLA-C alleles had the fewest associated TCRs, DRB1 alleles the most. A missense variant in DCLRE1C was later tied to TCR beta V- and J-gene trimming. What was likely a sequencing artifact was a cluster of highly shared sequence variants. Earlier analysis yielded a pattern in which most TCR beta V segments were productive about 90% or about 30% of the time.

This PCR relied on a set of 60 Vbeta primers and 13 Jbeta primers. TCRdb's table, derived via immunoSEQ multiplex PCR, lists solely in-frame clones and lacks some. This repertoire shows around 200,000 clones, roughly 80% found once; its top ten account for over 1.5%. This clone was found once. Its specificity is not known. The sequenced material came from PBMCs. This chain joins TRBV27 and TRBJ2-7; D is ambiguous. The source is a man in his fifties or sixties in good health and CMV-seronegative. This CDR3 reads CASRFPSAGSYEQYF. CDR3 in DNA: TGTGCCAGCAGATTCCCCTCGGCAGGCTCCTACGAGCAGTACTTC.